The 27 T cell receptor beta chains below come from one sample, sequenced in a study of Graves' ophthalmopathy and Graves' hyperthyroidism (dated by TCRdb to about 2018). The reads were generated on an Illumina HiSeq 2000. For repertoire sequencing, the TCR beta CDR3 regions were amplified from RNA transcripts. HTBI primers and the Qiagen OneStep RT-PCR kit were used in a first-round RT-PCR, which was followed by a second-round multiplex PCR, size selection and purification. The public reads were run again by TCRdb, first through fastp at Q25 and then through MiXCR, and only productive beta chains were kept. Rows are combined by CDR3 protein, so each entry shows the most common genes and DNA. Across this sample there are about 220,000 distinct CDR3 sequences, with 20% to 25% seen only once. More than 35% of the sample is in the top ten clones. Sequencing was performed on peripheral blood. The receptors here all came from a woman between 45 and 60 years old with Graves' ophthalmopathy. Donor details come from another sample of the same person, matched by shared clones.

J is TRBJ2-5 and V is TRBV7-2; D is possibly TRBD1 or TRBD2 (5 bases each). Germline V gives CDR1 SGHTA, CDR2 FQGNSA. Trimming took off 1 base at V and 5 bases at J, with 17 bases between the two ends. CDR3 length: 16 amino acids. The CDR3 loop is CASSLGGSSRTETQYF. The CDR3 region has the DNA TGTGCCAGCAGCTTAGGGGGGTCTAGCCGCACGGAGACCCAGTACTTC.

This clonotype was observed at least ten times. V gene TRBV12-3 or TRBV12-4 combines with J gene TRBJ1-5; no definite D call. The CDR3 totals 12 residues. Trimming took 6 bases from V and 8 from J, leaving 11 bases between them. The CDR3 nucleotides read TGTGCCAGCAGCTCCCTACTTGAGCCCCAGCATTTT. This sequence encodes CASSSLLEPQHF.

The sample holds many counts of this clonotype. The rearrangement uses TRBV19 and TRBJ2-5, with 8 bases aligning to TRBD2. The V segment lost 4 bases and the J segment 5 bases; nucleotides outside the gene matches: 21. The germline CDR1 and CDR2 sequences are LNHDA and SQIVND (reference sequence). CDR3 length equals 19 residues. The chain's CDR3 is CASSNPQEAGVNVGETQYF. The CDR3 DNA is TGTGCCAGTAGTAACCCTCAGGAAGCGGGAGTAAACGTTGGGGAGACCCAGTACTTC.

This clonotype was observed at least ten times. The chain combines TRBV6-1 with TRBJ1-2; D unclear. The CDR3 length is 16 residues. Germline V gene sequence: CDR1 MNHNS, CDR2 SASEGT. Trimming shortened V by 5 bases and J by 4 bases, and 20 bases separated the two germline ends. The CDR3 sequence: CASSPRASFLGYGYTF. CDR3 coding DNA: TGTGCCAGCAGTCCGCGGGCCTCCTTTTTGGGCTATGGCTACACCTTC.

This chain links TRBV12-3 or TRBV12-4 with TRBJ1-1; tentative D call: TRBD1 (5 bases). This CDR3 is 12 amino acids long. V dropped 3 bases and J dropped 7 bases, with 9 bases sitting between them. The CDR3: CASSLGGDEAFF. Here the CDR3 DNA reads TGTGCCAGCAGTTTGGGGGGGGATGAAGCTTTCTTT.

In this sample, this clonotype turned up many times. The rearrangement uses TRBV18 and TRBJ1-5; no clear D. CDR1 and CDR2 (germline): KGHSH, LQKENI. This CDR3 region has 15 residues. The V gene lost 5 bases and the J gene lost 0 bases, with 11 bases spanning the gap. The chain's CDR3 is CASSRTVDSNQPQHF. The DNA of the CDR3 is TGTGCCAGCTCAAGGACGGTCGATAGCAATCAGCCCCAGCATTTT.

This clonotype was detected many times. This rearrangement joins TRBV6-5 to TRBJ2-2; D call uncertain. The CDR3 length is 13 residues. The germline CDR1 and CDR2 sequences are MNHEY and SVGAGI. Trimming took 2 bases from V and 8 from J, leaving 9 bases between them. This chain's CDR3 is CASSYGGGGELFF. CDR3 DNA: TGTGCCAGCAGTTACGGTGGTGGAGGGGAGCTGTTTTTT.

This chain uses TRBV30 with TRBJ1-6, with D tentatively TRBD1 (5 bases). V dropped 2 bases and J dropped 14 bases, with 13 bases sitting between them. The germline V gene encodes CDR1 GTSNPN and CDR2 SVGIG (reference sequence). The CDR3 covers 12 residues. The CDR3 protein is CAWSPGAGALHF. As DNA, the CDR3 is TGTGCCTGGAGTCCTGGGGCTGGGGCCCTCCACTTT.

A few counts support this clonotype. V usage is TRBV29-1 and J usage is TRBJ2-7, with a possible D match to TRBD2 (5 bases). Near its end, the DNA agrees better with TRBJ2-1, so the J call may be wrong. The CDR3 sequence is 12 residues long. Germline CDR1 is SQVTM and CDR2 is ANQGSEA. The CDR3 is CSVQNSVYEQFF. The CDR3 coding sequence is TGCAGCGTTCAGAATAGCGTTTACGAGCAGTTCTTC.

This clonotype was observed at least ten times. The chain uses TRBV12-3 or TRBV12-4 and TRBJ2-2, with D hard to call. The CDR3 has 13 amino acids. Trimming took off 6 bases at V and 1 base at J, with 6 bases between the two ends. CDR3 loop: CASRLMNTGELFF. CDR3 DNA sequence: TGTGCCAGCAGACTAATGAACACCGGGGAGCTGTTTTTT.

Only one count was recorded for this clonotype. This chain joins TRBV20-1 and TRBJ1-5; D not certain. This CDR3 spans 15 amino acids. Germline V gene data show CDR1 as DFQATT and CDR2 as SNEGSKA (reference sequence). Trimming shortened V by 5 bases and J by 4 bases, and 18 bases separated the two germline ends. Written as DNA, the CDR3 is TGCAGTGCTTCCTACAGTGGGCTGGGGAATCAGCCCCAGCATTTT. Amino acids: CSASYSGLGNQPQHF.

This clonotype turned up a few times. This chain links TRBV4-2 with TRBJ1-1; 11 positions agree with TRBD1. The CDR3 has 18 residues. Trimming took 0 bases from V and 6 from J; bases not matched to a gene: 12. CDR1 and CDR2 from the germline V gene are LGHNA and YNFKEQ. CDR3 coding DNA: TGTGCCAGCAGCCAAGAGATAATGGTGGGACAGGGGGTTTCTGAAGCTTTCTTT. It translates to CASSQEIMVGQGVSEAFF.

At least ten counts were recorded for this clonotype. This chain connects TRBV5-6 to TRBJ2-7; D unclear. The CDR3 contains 11 residues. V was pared by 3 bases and J by 9 bases, with 10 bases between. The germline V gene encodes CDR1 SGHDT and CDR2 YYEEEE. The CDR3 reads CASSSRATQYF. The CDR3 nucleotides are TGTGCCAGCAGCTCTCGGGCGACGCAGTACTTC.

The gene calls are TRBV4-1 and TRBJ2-7; D may be TRBD1 or TRBD2 (5 bases each). Germline V gene lookup returns CDR1 MGHRA and CDR2 YSYEKL. V dropped 2 bases and J dropped 4 bases, with 12 bases sitting between them. The CDR3 consists of 14 residues. CDR3 bases: TGCGCCAGCAGCCAAAGGACGGGACCGTACGAGCAGTACTTC. Its translation: CASSQRTGPYEQYF.

This clonotype was counted ten times or more. This chain uses TRBV30 with TRBJ2-5, with 7 bases matching TRBD1. V shed 3 bases, J shed 5 bases, and the junction held 3 bases outside the gene matches. The germline V gene encodes CDR1 GTSNPN and CDR2 SVGIG (reference sequence). This CDR3 is 12 amino acids long. CDR3 coding DNA: TGTGCCTGGAGAGAGGGGGCGGAGACCCAGTACTTC. Translation: CAWREGAETQYF. The variable domain in full, completed from reference TRBV30 and TRBJ2-5, reads SQTIHQWPATLVQPVGSPLSLECTVEGTSNPNLYWYRQAAGRGLQLLFYSVGIGQISSEVPQNLSASRPQDRQFILSSKKLLLSDSGFYLCAWREGAETQYFGPGTRLLVL.

The rearrangement joins TRBV7-9 to TRBJ2-7; tentative D call: TRBD1 (6 bases). V was clipped by 5 bases and J by 0 bases, with 14 bases between them. The CDR3 sequence is 15 residues long. The germline V gene encodes CDR1 SEHNR and CDR2 FQNEAQ (reference sequence). CDR3 in DNA: TGTGCCAGCAGCACAAGGGACACGCCCTCCTACGAGCAGTACTTC. This encodes CASSTRDTPSYEQYF.

This clonotype was found a few times. This chain connects TRBV11-1 to TRBJ1-3, with D hard to call. Per germline, CDR1 SGHAT and CDR2 FQDESV (reference sequence). V was shortened by 2 bases and J by 4 bases, with 9 bases between the two germline ends. The CDR3 loop spans 14 amino acids. This chain's CDR3 is CASSLYGRGNTIYF. The CDR3 DNA is TGTGCCAGCAGCTTATACGGGCGAGGAAACACCATATATTTT.

This clonotype occurred many times. The chain has TRBV6-1 and TRBJ2-2; perhaps D is TRBD1 or TRBD2 (5 bases each). Germline V gene lookup returns CDR1 MNHNS and CDR2 SASEGT. The length of the CDR3 is 15 residues. Trimming pared 6 bases from V and 1 base from J, leaving 12 bases between. CDR3 sequence reads: CASRPGPLNTGELFF. The CDR3 DNA is TGTGCCAGCAGGCCGGGACCTCTGAACACCGGGGAGCTGTTTTTT.

This clonotype has at least ten counts. The J gene is TRBJ1-2, the V gene TRBV7-9; D possibly corresponds to TRBD1 (6 bases). Germline CDR1 is SEHNR and CDR2 is FQNEAQ (reference sequence). Trimming shortened V by 3 bases and J by 5 bases, and 16 bases separated the two germline ends. CDR3 length: 15 residues. The CDR3 bases are TGTGCCAGCAGCTTGGGTGGGGGCCGGTTTTATGGCTACACCTTC. This codes for CASSLGGGRFYGYTF.

This clonotype has a handful of counts. This chain uses TRBV5-1 with TRBJ1-2; TRBD1 matches 7 bases. Trimming took 0 bases from V and 5 from J; bases not matched to a gene: 7. CDR3 length equals 15 residues. Germline CDR1 SGHRS, CDR2 YFSETQ. The CDR3 reads CASSLEGGPPYGYTF. CDR3 DNA sequence: TGCGCCAGCAGCTTGGAAGGGGGCCCCCCTTATGGCTACACCTTC.

This clonotype was picked up many times. This chain links TRBV12-3 or TRBV12-4 with TRBJ1-1; D might be TRBD1 (6 bases). The germline V and J ends were trimmed by 6 bases and 4 bases, with 12 bases remaining between them. This CDR3 has 13 residues. The CDR3 coding sequence is TGTGCCAGCAGACAGGGTGGGAGCACTGAAGCTTTCTTT. Protein sequence: CASRQGGSTEAFF.

This clonotype was picked up many times. The V call is TRBV9, the J call TRBJ2-5; TRBD2 agrees at 8 bases. V was pared by 0 bases and J by 3 bases, with 4 bases of the junction left unmatched. This CDR3 region has 15 residues. Per germline, CDR1 SGDLS and CDR2 YYNGEE. The CDR3: CASSVAGGPEETQYF. The CDR3 DNA reads TGTGCCAGCAGCGTAGCGGGAGGGCCGGAAGAGACCCAGTACTTC.

This clonotype was counted at least ten times. The chain is built from TRBV6-1 and TRBJ1-5; 8 positions agree with TRBD1. The CDR3 contains 15 residues. CDR1 and CDR2 (germline): MNHNS, SASEGT. V was pared by 5 bases and J by 0 bases, with 3 bases of the junction left unmatched. The CDR3 DNA sequence: TGTGCCAGCAGTCCCACAGGGGGTAGCAATCAGCCCCAGCATTTT. Translation: CASSPTGGSNQPQHF.

The chain employs TRBV6-1 and TRBJ2-5; maybe TRBD2 (5 bases). The CDR3 runs to 15 residues. The V and J ends lost 3 bases and 0 bases respectively, with 11 bases between them. From germline, CDR1 is MNHNS and CDR2 SASEGT. CDR3 residues: CASSEGGRYQETQYF. For the CDR3, the DNA is TGTGCCAGCAGTGAGGGCGGGCGCTACCAAGAGACCCAGTACTTC.

The chain employs TRBV12-3 or TRBV12-4 and TRBJ2-5, with TRBD2 matching over 8 bases. This CDR3 comprises 17 residues. V lost 2 bases and J lost 5; bases outside the gene matches: 13. CDR3 region: CASSLTGTSSIIETQYF. CDR3 nucleotide sequence: TGTGCCAGCAGTTTAACTGGGACTAGTTCAATAATTGAGACCCAGTACTTC.

The gene calls are TRBV5-5 and TRBJ1-5; D is ambiguous. The germline V and J ends were trimmed by 4 bases and 1 base, with 12 bases remaining between them. CDR3 length: 15 amino acids. From germline, CDR1 is SGHKS and CDR2 YYEKEE (reference sequence). The CDR3 coding sequence is TGTGCCAGCAGCATGTACAGTAGGAGCAATCAGCCCCAGCATTTT. The encoded protein is CASSMYSRSNQPQHF. Together with reference TRBV5-5 and TRBJ1-5, the CDR3 gives the full variable domain: DAGVTQSPTHLIKTRGQQVTLRCSPISGHKSVSWYQQVLGQGPQFIFQYYEKEERGRGNFPDRFSARQFPNYSSELNVNALLLGDSALYLCASSMYSRSNQPQHFGDGTRLSIL.

This clonotype was counted at least ten times. This chain uses TRBV11-2 with TRBJ2-5, with 7 bases aligning to TRBD1. J was trimmed by 5 bases and V by 5 bases; bases with no gene match: 8. The CDR3 is 14 amino acids. CDR1 SGHAT and CDR2 FQNNGV come from the germline V gene. The CDR3 nucleotides are TGTGCCAGCAGCATACAGGGGTCGCGGGAGACCCAGTACTTC. It specifies CASSIQGSRETQYF.